This record looks at one TCR beta chain sequence and its context. Its specificity is not known. Libraries were made from TCR beta cDNA, and they carried unique molecular identifiers. TCRdb called the PCR reads again in MiXCR, with one record for every CDR3 protein. The data hold about 820,000 distinct CDR3 sequences, with under 70% observed a single time. These data belong to a study of post-analysis software for immune sequencing data. Study-wide background: The disease courses spanned relapsing-remitting, secondary progressive and progressive-relapsing forms of multiple sclerosis.

From germline, CDR1 is MNHEY and CDR2 SVGAGI. The CDR3 sequence is 18 residues long. J was trimmed by 0 bases and V by 0 bases; bases with no gene match: 4. Study conclusions and caveats: Multiple sclerosis was associated with a significant reduction in normalized Chao1 diversity relative to controls. Samples from one preparation batch, clustered by F measure, grouped strongly together. TRBV segments more frequent in patients than in controls numbered roughly 5 and included TRBV5-6, TRBV5-1 and TRBV20-1.

Sequencing input: blood. The chain couples TRBV6-5 to TRBJ2-7; 14 bases line up with TRBD2. The sequence derives from a girl under 18 with multiple sclerosis. The CDR3 sequence: CASSYSGLAGASSYEQYF. CDR3 bases: TGTGCCAGCAGTTACTCGGGACTAGCGGGAGCCTCCTCCTACGAGCAGTACTTC.